This T cell receptor beta chain was recovered during a study of blood T cell repertoires in COVID-19. Germline V gene data show CDR1 as LGHNT and CDR2 as FRNRAP. The CDR3 length is 14 residues. Trimming at V came to 6 bases and at J to 4 bases, leaving 8 bases not matched to a gene. Only in-frame clones appear in the TCRdb table, and some are missing; sequencing was by immunoSEQ multiplex PCR. The sample holds about 300,000 clones, around 84% seen once. The sequencing input was PBMCs or T cells enriched from blood (not recorded which). The chain joins TRBV12-5 to TRBJ1-2, with 7 bases that match TRBD1. This sequence was found in a woman between 18 and 29 years old who had recovered from COVID-19. The CDR3 DNA follows: TGTGCTAGTGGGGAAAGGGGGCTGGTCTATGGCTACACCTTC. Translation gives CASGERGLVYGYTF. The variable domain in full, completed from reference TRBV12-5 and TRBJ1-2, reads DARVTQTPRHKVTEMGQEVTMRCQPILGHNTVFWYRQTMMQGLELLAYFRNRAPLDDSGMPKDRFSAEMPDATLATLKIQPSEPRDSAVYFCASGERGLVYGYTFGSGTRLTVV.